What follows are 8 T cell receptor beta chains derived from one specimen sequenced in a study of blood T cell repertoires in COVID-19. Some clones are missing from TCRdb's copy, which holds only in-frame ones; the method was immunoSEQ multiplex PCR. This sample has about 180,000 clones, with about 84% found just once. Input material: PBMCs or T cells enriched from blood (not recorded which). The receptors derive from a woman in her 30s who had recovered from COVID-19.

This sequence joins TRBV6-5 and TRBJ1-1; D unclear. Germline V lookup: CDR1 MNHEY, CDR2 SVGAGI. Trimming removed 8 bases at V and 1 base at J, with 17 bases between. The CDR3 is 15 amino acids. The CDR3 here is CASPKGGNPNTEAFF. The CDR3 nucleotides read TGTGCCAGCCCTAAGGGAGGGAACCCGAACACTGAAGCTTTCTTT.

The J gene is TRBJ2-7, the V gene TRBV7-9, with 11 bases that match TRBD1. This CDR3 comprises 15 residues. CDR1 and CDR2 from the germline V gene are SEHNR and FQNEAQ (reference sequence). With 1 base clipped from V and 6 bases from J, the junction kept 5 bases outside the gene matches. CDR3 sequence reads: CASSLEGQGVSEQYF. The CDR3 DNA reads as TGTGCCAGCAGCTTAGAGGGACAGGGGGTCAGCGAGCAGTACTTC. The variable domain in full, completed from reference TRBV7-9 and TRBJ2-7, reads DTGVSQNPRHKITKRGQNVTFRCDPISEHNRLYWYRQTLGQGPEFLTYFQNEAQLEKSRLLSDRFSAERPKGSFSTLEIQRTEQGDSAMYLCASSLEGQGVSEQYFGPGTRLTVT.

The genes are TRBV3-1 (or the pseudogene TRBV3-2) and TRBJ2-1, with 7 bases identical to TRBD1. The germline gives CDR1 LGHDT, CDR2 YNNKEL (reference sequence). The CDR3 sequence is 16 residues long. With 3 bases clipped from V and 5 bases from J, the junction kept 10 bases outside the gene matches. Here the CDR3 reads CASSHRGGGLNNEQFF. The CDR3 coding sequence is TGTGCCAGCAGCCACAGAGGGGGCGGGTTAAACAATGAGCAGTTCTTC.

The chain recombines TRBV30 with TRBJ2-1, with 7 positions matching TRBD2. J was trimmed by 7 bases and V by 2 bases; bases with no gene match: 8. The germline CDR1 and CDR2 sequences are GTSNPN and SVGIG (reference sequence). The CDR3 consists of 14 residues. The CDR3 DNA reads TGTGCCTGGAGTCCAGCGGGAAGGAGGAATGAGCAGTTCTTC. Translated, it gives CAWSPAGRRNEQFF.

V usage is TRBV3-1 (or the pseudogene TRBV3-2) and J usage is TRBJ1-2; D is unresolved. CDR1 and CDR2 from the germline V gene are LGHDT and YNNKEL (reference sequence). This CDR3 contains 17 residues. Between the trimmed V and J ends, which lost 0 bases and 4 bases, there was a span of 18 bases. CDR3: CASSQELGSAIFYGYTF. The CDR3 DNA reads TGTGCCAGCAGCCAAGAGCTTGGCAGCGCTATATTCTATGGCTACACCTTC.

This clone turned up a few times. The rearrangement uses TRBV27 and TRBJ2-7, with TRBD2 matching 14 bases. With 4 bases clipped from V and 5 bases from J, the junction kept 7 bases outside the gene matches. This CDR3 contains 16 residues. Germline CDR1 and CDR2: MNHEY and SMNVEV (reference sequence). CDR3 DNA sequence: TGTGCCAGCAGTTGGCTGACTAGCGGGAGGGCCCACGAGCAGTACTTC. The encoded protein is CASSWLTSGRAHEQYF.

The V and J genes are TRBV28 and TRBJ1-4; 7 bases are shared with TRBD1. J was trimmed by 8 bases and V by 7 bases; bases with no gene match: 7. There are 13 residues in the CDR3. CDR1 MDHEN and CDR2 SYDVKM come from the germline V gene. CDR3 in amino acids: CASTGTGEEKLFF. CDR3 DNA sequence: TGTGCCAGCACAGGAACAGGGGAGGAAAAACTGTTTTTT.

Only one count was recorded for this clone. The chain recombines TRBV5-4 with TRBJ2-3; 9 bases align to TRBD2. In germline, CDR1 is SGHNT, CDR2 YYREEE (reference sequence). The CDR3 spans 15 residues. The ends lost 2 bases at V and 3 bases at J; junction bases unmatched: 4. DNA of the CDR3: TGTGCCAGCAGCTTTACTAGCGGGCGGACAGATACGCAGTATTTT. It encodes CASSFTSGRTDTQYF.